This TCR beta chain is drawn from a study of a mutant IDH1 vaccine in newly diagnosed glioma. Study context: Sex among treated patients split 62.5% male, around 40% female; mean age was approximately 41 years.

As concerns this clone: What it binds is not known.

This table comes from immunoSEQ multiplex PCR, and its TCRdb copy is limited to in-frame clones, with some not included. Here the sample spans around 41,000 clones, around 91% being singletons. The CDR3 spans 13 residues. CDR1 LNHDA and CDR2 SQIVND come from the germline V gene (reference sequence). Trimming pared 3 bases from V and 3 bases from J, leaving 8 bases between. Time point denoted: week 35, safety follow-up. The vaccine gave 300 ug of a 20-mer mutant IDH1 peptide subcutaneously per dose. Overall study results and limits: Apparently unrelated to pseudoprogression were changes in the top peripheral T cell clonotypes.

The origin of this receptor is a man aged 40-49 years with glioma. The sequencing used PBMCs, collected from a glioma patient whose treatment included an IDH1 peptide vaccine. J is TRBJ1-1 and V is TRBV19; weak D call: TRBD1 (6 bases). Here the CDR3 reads CASSIAGDTEAFF. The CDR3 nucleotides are TGTGCCAGTAGTATCGCAGGGGACACTGAAGCTTTCTTT.